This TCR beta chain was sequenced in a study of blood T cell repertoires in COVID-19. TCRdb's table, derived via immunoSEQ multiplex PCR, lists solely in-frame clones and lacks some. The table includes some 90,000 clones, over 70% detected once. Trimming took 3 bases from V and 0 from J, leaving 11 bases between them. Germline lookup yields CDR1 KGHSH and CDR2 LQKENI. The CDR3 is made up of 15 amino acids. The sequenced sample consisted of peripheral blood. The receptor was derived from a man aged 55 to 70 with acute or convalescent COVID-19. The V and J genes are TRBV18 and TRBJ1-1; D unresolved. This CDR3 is CASSPAGRMNTEAFF. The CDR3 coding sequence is TGTGCCAGCTCACCGGCGGGTCGGATGAACACTGAAGCTTTCTTT.